There are a few counts of the clone carrying this TCR beta chain. Its antigen remains unknown. The data derive from a study of blood T cells in healthy people across ages. General observations from the study: Per-million-T-cell TCR beta diversity fell roughly linearly with age. Conclusively comparing naive with antigen-experienced cells was impossible with unsorted PBMCs. Estimated diversity, derived from one million T cells, was regarded as an underestimate.

V was trimmed by 4 bases and J by 2 bases, leaving 9 bases between them. The CDR3 sequence is 13 residues long. CDR1 SQVTM and CDR2 ANQGSEA come from the germline V gene. A second about 7 to 12 cycle PCR used barcoded and J-beta primers. In TCRdb, the 5' RACE reads were re-called with MiXCR into one record per CDR3 protein. The sample contains approximately 1.5 million distinct CDR3 sequences, 34% of which appear only once. The individuals who served as donors were healthy Caucasians living in Russia, aged about 6 to 100. This TCR came from a woman in her twenties or thirties in good health. The gene calls are TRBV29-1 and TRBJ1-3; D remains ambiguous. The sequenced sample consisted of blood. This CDR3 is CSVAVPTGNTIYF. In nucleotides, the CDR3 is TGCAGCGTTGCAGTTCCGACTGGAAACACCATATATTTT.